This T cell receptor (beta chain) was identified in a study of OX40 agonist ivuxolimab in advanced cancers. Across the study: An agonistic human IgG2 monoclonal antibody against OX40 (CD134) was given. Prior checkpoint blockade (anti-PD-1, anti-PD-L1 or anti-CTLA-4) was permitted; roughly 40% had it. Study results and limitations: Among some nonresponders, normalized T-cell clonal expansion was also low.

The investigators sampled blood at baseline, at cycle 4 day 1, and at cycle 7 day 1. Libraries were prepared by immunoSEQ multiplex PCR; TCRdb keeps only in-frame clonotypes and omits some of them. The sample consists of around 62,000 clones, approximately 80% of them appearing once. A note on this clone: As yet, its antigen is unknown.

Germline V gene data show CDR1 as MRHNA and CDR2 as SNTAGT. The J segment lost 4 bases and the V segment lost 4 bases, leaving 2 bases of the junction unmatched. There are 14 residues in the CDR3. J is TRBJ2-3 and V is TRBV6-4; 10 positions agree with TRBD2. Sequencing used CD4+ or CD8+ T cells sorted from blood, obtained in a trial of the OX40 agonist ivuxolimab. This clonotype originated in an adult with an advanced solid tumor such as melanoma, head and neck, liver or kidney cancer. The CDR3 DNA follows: TGTGCCAGCAGTGCTAGCGGGAGTCCAGATACGCAGTATTTT. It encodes CASSASGSPDTQYF.